The next 18 T cell receptor beta chains were all read from a single sample in a study of T-cell reconstitution after alpha-beta-depleted transplantation in children. Unique molecular identifiers were incorporated during preparation of the TCRbeta library. TCRdb fed the PCR reads into MiXCR, producing one record per CDR3 protein. The data contain about 260,000 distinct CDR3 sequences, around 10% of them seen just once; the ten biggest clones take up 20% to 25%. The sample consisted of peripheral blood, taken 180 days after TCRalphabeta/CD19-depleted stem cell transplant. These receptors all stem from a male patient between 2 and 10 years old who had a stem cell transplant for chronic granulomatous disease, so the T cells may come from the graft donor.

At least ten counts were recorded for this clonotype. V gene TRBV4-1 combines with J gene TRBJ2-4; D might be TRBD2 (6 bases). The CDR3 contains 14 residues. The germline V gene encodes CDR1 MGHRA and CDR2 YSYEKL. V lost 1 base to trimming and J lost 8 bases, with 12 bases between them. The CDR3, as DNA: TGCGCCAGCAGCCAAGGATCCGGAGGGGACATTCAGTACTTC. It specifies CASSQGSGGDIQYF.

This clonotype was seen ten or more times. The V and J genes are TRBV7-2 and TRBJ1-1, with 7 bases identical to TRBD1. The V segment lost 1 base and the J segment 0 bases; nucleotides outside the gene matches: 5. This CDR3 contains 16 residues. From germline, CDR1 is SGHTA and CDR2 FQGNSA. CDR3 coding DNA: TGTGCCAGCAGCTTAGTAAGGGGACAGTTGAACACTGAAGCTTTCTTT. Protein product: CASSLVRGQLNTEAFF.

This clonotype was observed at least ten times. The genes are TRBV4-3 and TRBJ2-2; D is possibly TRBD2 (6 bases). This CDR3 has 14 residues. Germline lookup yields CDR1 LGHNA and CDR2 YSLEER. The ends were cut back, 3 bases at V and 6 bases at J, with 11 bases in the middle. The CDR3 DNA reads as TGCGCCAGCAGCCAGGGGACTGAGGCCGGGGAGCTGTTTTTT. Translated, it gives CASSQGTEAGELFF.

Concerning this clonotype: A clone one base away is much larger, so this may be a read error. V is TRBV12-3 or TRBV12-4 and J is TRBJ2-5; D uncertain. V was clipped by 3 bases and J by 3 bases, with 5 bases between them. The CDR3 runs 12 residues. The CDR3 loop reads CASSFNKETQYF. CDR3 bases: TGTGCCAGCAGTTTCAACAAAGAGACCCAGTACTTC.

This clonotype was seen only a few times. V and J are TRBV12-3 or TRBV12-4 and TRBJ2-1, with 7 bases lining up with TRBD2. V lost 3 bases, J lost 2 bases, and 7 bases stayed unmatched. There are 16 residues in the CDR3. In DNA, the CDR3 is TGTGCCAGCAGTTTTTTTCGCGGGAGTGCCTACAATGAGCAGTTCTTC. Protein: CASSFFRGSAYNEQFF.

This clonotype has a handful of counts. The chain employs TRBV7-2 and TRBJ1-5; D is ambiguous. Deletions cut 2 bases from V and 9 bases from J, with 8 bases between. The CDR3 contains 12 residues. Germline values: CDR1 SGHTA, CDR2 FQGNSA. This CDR3 is CASSLSFTPQHF. For the CDR3, the DNA is TGTGCCAGCAGCTTATCTTTTACGCCCCAGCATTTT.

This clonotype was counted many times. The rearrangement joins TRBV4-2 to TRBJ2-7; TRBD1 matches at 10 bases. Germline assignment: CDR1 LGHNA and CDR2 YNFKEQ. V dropped 0 bases and J dropped 3; count of bases not matched to a gene: 5. There are 16 residues in the CDR3. CDR3 in DNA: TGTGCCAGCAGCCAAGACCAGGACAGGGGGATCTACGAGCAGTACTTC. Its translation is CASSQDQDRGIYEQYF.

Many counts were recorded for this clonotype. V and J are TRBV7-9 and TRBJ2-3; D is perhaps TRBD1 or TRBD2 (5 bases each). This CDR3 region has 15 residues. Trimming stripped 4 bases from V and 1 base from J, with 12 bases between. The germline gives CDR1 SEHNR, CDR2 FQNEAQ (reference sequence). The CDR3 region is CASSSGAPGTDTQYF. CDR3 in DNA: TGTGCCAGCAGCTCCGGGGCCCCGGGCACAGATACGCAGTATTTT.

This clonotype was recorded at least ten times. The V and J genes are TRBV7-8 and TRBJ1-5, with unresolved D. The CDR3 length is 13 residues. V lost 2 bases and J 7 bases, leaving 9 bases between the germline ends. Germline-derived CDR1 and CDR2 are SGHVS and FQNEAQ. CDR3 protein: CASSLTLNQPQHF. The CDR3 DNA sequence: TGTGCCAGCAGCTTAACCCTTAACCAGCCCCAGCATTTT.

This clonotype was picked up many times. This chain joins TRBV28 and TRBJ2-7; the match to TRBD1 covers 9 bases. The germline V gene has CDR1 MDHEN and CDR2 SYDVKM. The CDR3 contains 14 residues. The junction had 13 bases not matched to a gene; V was cut back by 7 bases and J by 9 bases. CDR3: CASTTNDRGMWQYF. The CDR3 nucleotides are TGTGCCAGCACGACTAACGACAGGGGGATGTGGCAGTACTTC. Variable domain in full (rest from reference TRBV28 and TRBJ2-7): DVKVTQSSRYLVKRTGEKVFLECVQDMDHENMFWYRQDPGLGLRLIYFSYDVKMKEKGDIPEGYSVSREKKERFSLILESASTNQTSMYLCASTTNDRGMWQYFGPGTRLTVT.

The sample holds many counts of this clonotype. The gene calls are TRBV27 and TRBJ1-2, with D maybe TRBD1 (6 bases). With 2 bases removed from V and 0 bases from J, the gap between germline ends came to 16 bases. In germline, CDR1 is MNHEY, CDR2 SMNVEV (reference sequence). This CDR3 is 17 amino acids long. The CDR3 is CASSLQFYQGTNYGYTF. CDR3 sequence (DNA): TGTGCCAGCAGTTTACAATTTTATCAGGGGACTAACTATGGCTACACCTTC.

At least ten counts were recorded for this clonotype. Written as DNA, the CDR3 is TGTGCCAGCAGTTCAGGACAGTCCTACGAGCAGTACTTC. Translating gives CASSSGQSYEQYF. The chain links TRBV27 to TRBJ2-7; weak D call: TRBD1 (6 bases). The CDR3 totals 13 residues. Trimming shortened V by 4 bases and J by 1 base, and 8 bases separated the two germline ends. Germline V gene lookup returns CDR1 MNHEY and CDR2 SMNVEV (reference sequence).

There are many counts of this clonotype. The V gene is TRBV5-1, the J gene TRBJ2-5, with 13 bases identical to TRBD2. Germline V gives CDR1 SGHRS, CDR2 YFSETQ. The CDR3 has 15 amino acids. Unmatched junction bases numbered 4, after V lost 4 bases and J lost 4 bases. The CDR3 is CASSPLAGGLETQYF. The CDR3 nucleotides read TGCGCCAGCAGCCCACTAGCGGGGGGGCTAGAGACCCAGTACTTC.

This clonotype occurred many times. The chain recombines TRBV2 with TRBJ2-1; TRBD2 might be the D (5 bases). Germline lookup yields CDR1 SNHLY and CDR2 FYNNEI. CDR3 length: 14 residues. Trimming removed 7 bases from V and 0 bases from J, with 10 bases in between. The CDR3 region has the DNA TGTGCCAGCAATCCGGGATTCTCCTACAATGAGCAGTTCTTC. As protein: CASNPGFSYNEQFF.

A few counts support this clonotype. V is TRBV19 and J is TRBJ1-5, with TRBD1 matching over 7 bases. Germline lookup yields CDR1 LNHDA and CDR2 SQIVND (reference sequence). V trimming: 4 bases; J trimming: 6 bases; junction bases outside the gene matches: 12. The length of the CDR3 is 16 residues. CDR3 sequence reads: CASSSSGTAPRQPQHF. DNA for the CDR3: TGTGCCAGTAGTAGCTCCGGGACAGCCCCCCGTCAGCCCCAGCATTTT. Filled out from reference TRBV19 and TRBJ1-5, the complete variable domain reads DGGITQSPKYLFRKEGQNVTLSCEQNLNHDAMYWYRQDPGQGLRLIYYSQIVNDFQKGDIAEGYSVSREKKESFPLTVTSAQKNPTAFYLCASSSSGTAPRQPQHFGDGTRLSIL.

This clonotype was found many times. This sequence joins TRBV6-5 and TRBJ2-5; possible D gene TRBD2, 5 bases. V gave up 6 bases and J gave up 1 base, with 18 bases separating them. Germline CDR1 reads MNHEY; CDR2 reads SVGAGI. The CDR3 is 16 residues long. CDR3 in DNA: TGTGCCAGCAGCCGAGGAGAAGGACTTAGCCAAGAGACCCAGTACTTC. Amino acids: CASSRGEGLSQETQYF.

In this sample, this clonotype turned up many times. The chain has TRBV29-1 and TRBJ2-1, with D perhaps being TRBD1 or TRBD2 (5 bases each). The germline CDR1 and CDR2 sequences are SQVTM and ANQGSEA. Trimming removed 5 bases from V and 5 bases from J, with 13 bases in between. This CDR3 spans 13 amino acids. CDR3 bases: TGCAGCGTTCCGGGACCTATAAACAATGAGCAGTTCTTC. Residues: CSVPGPINNEQFF.

The chain employs TRBV2 and TRBJ1-4, with D possibly TRBD1 on 6 matching bases. The CDR3 extends over 17 amino acids. Germline CDR1 reads SNHLY; CDR2 reads FYNNEI. The V end lost 2 bases, the J end lost 4 bases, and 17 bases lay between the germline ends. CDR3 residues: CASSEKSLRQVNEKLFF. CDR3 sequence (DNA): TGTGCCAGCAGTGAAAAGTCCCTTCGACAGGTTAATGAAAAACTGTTTTTT.